Reported below is one T cell receptor beta chain. Its cognate antigen is unknown. The CDR3 extends over 16 amino acids. Trimming cost V 3 bases and J 6 bases, with 15 bases left between them. Germline values: CDR1 SEHNR, CDR2 FQNEAQ (reference sequence). The PCR used 60 Vbeta and 13 Jbeta primers. Some clones are missing from TCRdb's copy, which holds only in-frame ones; the method was immunoSEQ multiplex PCR. Of under 150,000 clones detected, around 72% appear once; the ten largest clones hold 1.3%. This entry is derived from a study of cytomegalovirus exposure and HLA in healthy donors. At the level of the study: As released early, the data held 70 million to 95 million unique TCRs from HLA-typed donors.

Regarding the study as a whole: The dataset shows that most TCR sequences were rare, while some public TCRs occurred in many donors. Researchers counted roughly 150 TCR beta chains as cytomegalovirus-associated. In a later analysis, several top co-occurrence clusters appeared linked to parvovirus B19, influenza, CMV and Epstein-Barr virus.

The chain is built from TRBV7-9 and TRBJ1-6; TRBD1 is a possible D gene (6 bases). The clonotype originates from a woman between 40 and 50 years old in good health and CMV-seronegative. Material: PBMCs. CDR3 nucleotides: TGTGCCAGCAGCTTTACTACAGGGTCGGGTAATTCACCCCTCCACTTT. It translates to CASSFTTGSGNSPLHF.